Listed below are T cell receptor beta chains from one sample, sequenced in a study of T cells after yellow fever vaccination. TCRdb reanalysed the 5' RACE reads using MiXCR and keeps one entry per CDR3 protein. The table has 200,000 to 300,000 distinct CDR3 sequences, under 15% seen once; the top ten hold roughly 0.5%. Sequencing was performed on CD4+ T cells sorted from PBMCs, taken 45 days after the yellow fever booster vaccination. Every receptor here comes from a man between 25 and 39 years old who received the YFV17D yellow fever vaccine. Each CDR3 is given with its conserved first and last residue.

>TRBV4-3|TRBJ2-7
CASSQDSQGLYEQYF
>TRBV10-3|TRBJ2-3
CAISESARIAVEDTQYF
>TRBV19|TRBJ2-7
CASSIMGKEKYF
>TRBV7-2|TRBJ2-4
CASSLERILAKNIQYF
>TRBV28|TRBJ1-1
CASKPSRLVEAFF
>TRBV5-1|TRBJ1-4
CASSPGDRRNEKLFF
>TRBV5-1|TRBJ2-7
CASSPSGTSYEQYF
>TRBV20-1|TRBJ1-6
CSASQTANSPLHF
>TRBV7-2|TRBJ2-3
CASSLEGRTPGEYF
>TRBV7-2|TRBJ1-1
CASKIAQGTAEAFF